The entry below describes one T cell receptor beta chain. As yet, its antigen is unknown. Assay used: immunoSEQ multiplex PCR; TCRdb lists only in-frame clones, some missing. The sample has hundreds of thousands of clones, around two thirds seen once. The data belong to a study of shared clonotypes between healthy human individuals. Study results and limitations: Shared clonotypes across all four donors exceeded non-shared ones in generation probability.

Trimming removed 5 bases at V and 2 bases at J, with 10 bases between. Germline V gives CDR1 MDHEN, CDR2 SYDVKM. The CDR3 runs to 15 residues. V and J are TRBV28 and TRBJ2-6; D uncertain. The receptor's source is a woman in her 30s in good health. The sequencing sample was made of memory CD4+ T cells sorted from blood. The subset: CD45RA-negative fraction. This chain's CDR3 is CASSITYAGANVLTF. CDR3 in DNA: TGTGCCAGCAGTATAACATACGCTGGGGCCAACGTCCTGACTTTC.